This record concerns one TCR beta chain sequence. Its antigen is unidentified. Relative to the germline gene, one junction end is altered; a read error may explain this. TCRdb re-called the reads with MiXCR, one entry per CDR3 protein. The table shows 500,000 to 600,000 distinct CDR3 sequences, with approximately 17% occurring only once. These data originate in a study of T cell repertoires in cytomegalovirus infection. Study-wide background: It can be stated that public TCR beta signatures indicated CMV infection as well as a matching HLA type.

Study-wide results and caveats: HLA-C-restricted TCR beta clonotypes specific for CMV led the ex vivo response. Frequencies of public TCR beta families were cumulated, and this identified carriers of CMV plus the relevant HLA.

Germline lookup yields CDR1 LNHNV and CDR2 YYDKDF (reference sequence). The CDR3 spans 13 residues. The sample taken for sequencing was CD8+ T cells from PBMCs. The V gene is TRBV15, the J gene TRBJ2-3; perhaps D is TRBD1 or TRBD2 (7 bases each). This TCR came from a human donor in good health (CMV status not recorded). Some clones in this sample may be carry-over from other donors' samples. CDR3 protein: CATGRGGPDSQDF. CDR3 DNA sequence: TGTGCCACCGGCAGGGGGGGTCCAGATTCGCAGGATTTT.